Presented here are 8 T cell receptor beta chains from one specimen sequenced in a study of regulatory T cells in long-lasting Graves disease. Arm-PCR with iRepertoire HTBI primers amplified the CDR3 regions for these TCR beta libraries. TCRdb reanalysed the multiplex PCR reads using MiXCR and keeps one entry per CDR3 protein. Of a few hundred thousand distinct CDR3 sequences listed, 20% to 30% are singletons. This sample's time point: persistent/refractory GD, antithyroid drugs over 5 years with positive TRAb. PBMCs provided the RNA from which the TCR library was made. The material was peripheral blood mononuclear cells (PBMCs), obtained when the disease was refractory, from a patient treated with antithyroid drugs. Receptors originate from a female donor with Graves disease.

V gene TRBV6-1 combines with J gene TRBJ2-4; TRBD2 agrees at 8 bases. This CDR3 spans 15 amino acids. V dropped 2 bases and J dropped 4; count of bases not matched to a gene: 4. Per the germline V gene, CDR1 is MNHNS and CDR2 is SASEGT. CDR3 amino acids: CASSELIAGKNIQYF. The CDR3 nucleotides read TGTGCCAGCAGTGAACTAATAGCGGGGAAAAACATTCAGTACTTC.

In its sample, this clonotype was seen a few times. In nucleotides, the CDR3 is TGCGCCAGCAGCAACTCGAACACAGATACGCAGTATTTT. Its protein is CASSNSNTDTQYF. V gene TRBV5-1 combines with J gene TRBJ2-3; D gene ambiguous. Looked up from germline, CDR1 is SGHRS and CDR2 is YFSETQ. The V end was cut by 4 bases, the J end by 2 bases, with 8 bases between. This CDR3 has 13 residues.

In this sample, this clonotype turned up many times. CDR3 region: CASSEPLTLSGNTIYF. The CDR3 DNA is TGTGCCAGCAGTGAACCTTTGACCCTCTCTGGAAACACCATATATTTT. The chain combines TRBV2 with TRBJ1-3; unclear D gene. Trimming removed 2 bases from V and 0 bases from J, with 11 bases in between. Germline-derived CDR1 and CDR2 are SNHLY and FYNNEI. The CDR3 totals 16 residues.

The CDR3 DNA reads as TGTGCCAGCAGTTTATCCCCGGTCAGCTCCTACGAGCAGTACTTC. The encoded protein is CASSLSPVSSYEQYF. The V and J genes are TRBV27 and TRBJ2-7; D unclear. CDR1 is MNHEY, CDR2 SMNVEV, per germline (reference sequence). This CDR3 has 15 residues. The V gene lost 0 bases and the J gene lost 0 bases, with 9 bases spanning the gap.

This clonotype showed up many times. The chain combines TRBV5-6 with TRBJ2-5; D possibly corresponds to TRBD1 (6 bases). The CDR3 runs 14 residues. Germline CDR1 and CDR2: SGHDT and YYEEEE. Trimming pared 2 bases from V and 0 bases from J, leaving 8 bases between. CDR3 residues: CASSLQGNQETQYF. The CDR3 DNA is TGTGCCAGCAGCTTACAGGGTAACCAAGAGACCCAGTACTTC.

This chain connects TRBV7-9 to TRBJ1-1; D is unresolved. This CDR3 contains 16 residues. Germline V gives CDR1 SEHNR, CDR2 FQNEAQ (reference sequence). Trimming took 5 bases from V and 3 from J, leaving 19 bases between them. The CDR3 is CASSQPLGGDDTEAFF. The CDR3 DNA reads TGTGCCAGCAGCCAACCCCTTGGTGGTGATGACACTGAAGCTTTCTTT.

This clonotype showed up just a few times. Since no conserved phenylalanine or tryptophan closes the CDR3, a read error is the likely cause. The rearrangement uses TRBV11-2 and TRBJ1-2, with 7 positions matching TRBD1. After removal of 1 base from V and 6 bases from J, the junction contained 8 bases not matched to a gene. The CDR3 covers 15 residues. Germline V gene data show CDR1 as SGHAT and CDR2 as FQNNGV. The CDR3 DNA reads as TGTGCCAGCAGCTTAGGCGGACAGGTGTTTGATGGCTACACCCTC. Amino acids: CASSLGGQVFDGYTL.

This clonotype was found a few times. The chain has TRBV3-1 and TRBJ1-4, with D perhaps matching TRBD1 (5 bases). The CDR3 extends over 14 amino acids. Trimming pared 5 bases from V and 2 bases from J, leaving 9 bases between. The germline V gene encodes CDR1 LGHDT and CDR2 YNNKEL (reference sequence). CDR3 in amino acids: CASSFRQTNEKLFF. CDR3 sequence (DNA): TGTGCCAGCAGCTTTCGACAGACTAATGAAAAACTGTTTTTT. The full variable domain, rest sourced from reference TRBV3-1 and TRBJ1-4, is DTAVSQTPKYLVTQMGNDKSIKCEQNLGHDTMYWYKQDSKKFLKIMFSYNNKELIINETVPNRFSPKSPDKAHLNLHINSLELGDSAVYFCASSFRQTNEKLFFGSGTQLSVL.